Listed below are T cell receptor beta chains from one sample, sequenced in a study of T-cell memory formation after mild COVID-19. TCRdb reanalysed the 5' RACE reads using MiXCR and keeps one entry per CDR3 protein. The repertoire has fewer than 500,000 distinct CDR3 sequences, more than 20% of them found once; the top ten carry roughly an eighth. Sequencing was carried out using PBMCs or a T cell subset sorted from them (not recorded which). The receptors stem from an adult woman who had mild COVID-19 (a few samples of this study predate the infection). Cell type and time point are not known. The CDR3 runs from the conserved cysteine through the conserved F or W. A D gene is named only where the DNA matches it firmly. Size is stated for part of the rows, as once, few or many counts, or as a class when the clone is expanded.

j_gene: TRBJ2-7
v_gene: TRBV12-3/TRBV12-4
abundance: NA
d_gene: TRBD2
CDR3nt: TGTGCCAGCAGGGCCGGGACTAGCTCCTACGAGCAGTACTTC
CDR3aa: CASRAGTSSYEQYF

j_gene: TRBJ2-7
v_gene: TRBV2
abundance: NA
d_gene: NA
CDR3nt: TGTGCCAGCAGTGAAGAAGGAGGACTCCAACTCTCCGAGCAGTACTTC
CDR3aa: CASSEEGGLQLSEQYF

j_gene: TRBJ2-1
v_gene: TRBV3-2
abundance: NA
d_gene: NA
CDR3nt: TGTGCCAGCAGCCCGTCCCGGACTAGCGGTTCCTACAATGAGCAGTTCTTC
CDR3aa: CASSPSRTSGSYNEQFF

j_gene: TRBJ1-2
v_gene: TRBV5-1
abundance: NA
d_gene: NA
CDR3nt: TGCGCCAGCAGCTTGGGAGGGAAGGCTAGCTATGGCTACACCTTC
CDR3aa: CASSLGGKASYGYTF

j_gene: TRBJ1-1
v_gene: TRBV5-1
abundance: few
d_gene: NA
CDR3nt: TGCGCCAGCAGCTCGGGACTCGAGAACACTGAAGCTTTCTTT
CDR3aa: CASSSGLENTEAFF

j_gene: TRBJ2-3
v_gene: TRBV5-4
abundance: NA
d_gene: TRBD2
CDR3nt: TGTGCCAGCAGCTCCTGGGTAGCGGGGGCGGTGGGTACGCAGTATTTT
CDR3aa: CASSSWVAGAVGTQYF

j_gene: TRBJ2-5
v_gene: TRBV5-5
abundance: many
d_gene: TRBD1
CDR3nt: TGTGCCAGCAGCTGGACAGGGACCCCAGGGACCCAGTACTTC
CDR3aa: CASSWTGTPGTQYF

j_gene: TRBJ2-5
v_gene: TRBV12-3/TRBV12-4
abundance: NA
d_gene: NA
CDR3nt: TGTGCCAGCCGGGGGGCCAAAGAGACCCAGTACTTC
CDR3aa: CASRGAKETQYF

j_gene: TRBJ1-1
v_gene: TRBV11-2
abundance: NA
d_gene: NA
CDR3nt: TGTGCCAGCAGCTTAGGTATCTGGAACACTGAAGCTTTCTTT
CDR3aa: CASSLGIWNTEAFF

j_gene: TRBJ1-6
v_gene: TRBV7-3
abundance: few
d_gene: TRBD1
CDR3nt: TGTGCCAGCAGCCTCACTCCACCCTTCCGGGACAGCCACATTAATTCACCCCTCCACTTT
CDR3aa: CASSLTPPFRDSHINSPLHF

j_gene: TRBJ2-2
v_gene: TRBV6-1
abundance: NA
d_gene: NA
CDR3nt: TGTGCCAGCAGTGTTTATGGCGTTGGCAGGGGGGGAGCCGGGGAGCTGTTTTTT
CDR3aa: CASSVYGVGRGGAGELFF

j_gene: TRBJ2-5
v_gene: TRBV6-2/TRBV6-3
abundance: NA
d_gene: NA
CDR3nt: TGTGCCAGCAGTTACCGGCCCTCAGAGACCCAGTACTTC
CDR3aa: CASSYRPSETQYF

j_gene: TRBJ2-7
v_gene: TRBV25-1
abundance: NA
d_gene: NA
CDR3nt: TGTGCCAGCAGCGACATAATCTCGGGGTACGAGCAGTACTTC
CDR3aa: CASSDIISGYEQYF

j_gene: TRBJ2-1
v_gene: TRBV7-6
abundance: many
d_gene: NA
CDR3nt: TGTGCCAGCAGCTACTCATGGGAGGAGCAGTTCTTC
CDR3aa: CASSYSWEEQFF

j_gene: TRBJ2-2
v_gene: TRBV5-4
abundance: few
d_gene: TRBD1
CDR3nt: TGTGCCAGCAGGGGACAGGAGTACACCGGGGAGCTGTTTTTT
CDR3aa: CASRGQEYTGELFF

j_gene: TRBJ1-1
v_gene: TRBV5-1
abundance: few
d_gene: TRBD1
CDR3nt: TGCGCCAGCAGCCTGGGACAGAACATGAACACTGAAGCTTTCTTT
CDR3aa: CASSLGQNMNTEAFF

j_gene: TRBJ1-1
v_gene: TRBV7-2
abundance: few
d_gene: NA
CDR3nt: TGTGCCAGCATCCAGGGTGTAGACACTGAAGCTTTCTTT
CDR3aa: CASIQGVDTEAFF

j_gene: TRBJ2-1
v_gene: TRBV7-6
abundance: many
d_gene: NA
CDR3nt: TGTGCCAGCAGCTTAGTGGAGGGAGGGGGTGAGCAGTTCTTC
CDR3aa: CASSLVEGGGEQFF

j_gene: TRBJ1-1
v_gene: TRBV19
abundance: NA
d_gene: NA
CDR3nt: TGTGCCAGTAGTCCGACGGGACGGATGATCACTGAAGCTTTCTTT
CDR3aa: CASSPTGRMITEAFF

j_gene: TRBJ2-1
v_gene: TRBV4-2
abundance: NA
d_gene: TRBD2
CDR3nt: TGTGCCAGCAGCCAAGAGGTCGGAGCGGGAGGCGGCGAGCAGTTCTTC
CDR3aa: CASSQEVGAGGGEQFF

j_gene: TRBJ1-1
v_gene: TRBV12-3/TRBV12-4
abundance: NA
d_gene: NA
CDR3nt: TGTGCCAGCAGCCCACTTGGGGGTCGTGTACTCGCGGAAGCTTTCTTT
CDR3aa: CASSPLGGRVLAEAFF

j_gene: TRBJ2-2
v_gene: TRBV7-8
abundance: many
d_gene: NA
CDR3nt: TGTGCCAGCAGCCCAGGAACAGCCGGGGAGCTGTTTTTT
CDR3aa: CASSPGTAGELFF

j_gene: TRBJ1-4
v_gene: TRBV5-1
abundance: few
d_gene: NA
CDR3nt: TGCGCCAGCAGCGACACACGGAAGAGGGACCACACTAATGAAAAACTGTTTTTT
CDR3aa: CASSDTRKRDHTNEKLFF

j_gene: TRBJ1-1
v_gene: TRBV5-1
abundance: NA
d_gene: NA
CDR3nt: TGCGCCAGCAGCTTGGAATCCCTCGGAACTGAAGCTTTCTTT
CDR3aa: CASSLESLGTEAFF

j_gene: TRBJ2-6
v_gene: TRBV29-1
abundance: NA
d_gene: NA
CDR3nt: TGCAGCGTTGGCGTCACTGGGGCCAACGTCCTGACTTTC
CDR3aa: CSVGVTGANVLTF

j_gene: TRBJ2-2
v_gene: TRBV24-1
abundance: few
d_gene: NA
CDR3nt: TGTGCCACCAGTGATCCAACAGGCACCGGGGAGCTGTTTTTT
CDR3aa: CATSDPTGTGELFF

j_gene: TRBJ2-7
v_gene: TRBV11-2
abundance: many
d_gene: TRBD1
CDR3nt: TGTGCCAGCAGCTTAGGGCGGGACAGGGCCCACTACGAGCAGTACTTC
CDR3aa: CASSLGRDRAHYEQYF

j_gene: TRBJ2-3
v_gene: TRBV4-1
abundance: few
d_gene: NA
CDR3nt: TGCGCCAGCAGCCAAGACGACTCTAGTTCAGCAGATACGCAGTATTTT
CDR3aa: CASSQDDSSSADTQYF

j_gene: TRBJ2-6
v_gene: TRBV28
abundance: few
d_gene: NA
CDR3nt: TGTGCCAGCACCATGGGGGGAACTGGGGCCAACGTCCTGACTTTC
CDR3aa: CASTMGGTGANVLTF

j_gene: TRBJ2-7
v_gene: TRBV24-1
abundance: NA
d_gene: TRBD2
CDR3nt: TGTGCCACCAGTGGCGATGCGGGACTAGCGGGAGGCGAGCAGTACTTC
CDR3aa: CATSGDAGLAGGEQYF

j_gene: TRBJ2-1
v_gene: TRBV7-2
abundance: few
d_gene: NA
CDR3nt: TGTGCCAGCAGCCCTACTAGGAATGAGCAGTTCTTC
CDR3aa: CASSPTRNEQFF

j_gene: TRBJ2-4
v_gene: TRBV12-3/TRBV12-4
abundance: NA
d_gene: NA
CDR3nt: TGTGCCAGCAGTCAGACGGGGGGCGGGACCAAAAACATTCAGTACTTC
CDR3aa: CASSQTGGGTKNIQYF

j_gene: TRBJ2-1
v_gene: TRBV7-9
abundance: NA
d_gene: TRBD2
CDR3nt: TGTGCCAGCAGCTTAGATCGTAGCGGGAGAGGGGGTGAGCAGTTCTTC
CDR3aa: CASSLDRSGRGGEQFF

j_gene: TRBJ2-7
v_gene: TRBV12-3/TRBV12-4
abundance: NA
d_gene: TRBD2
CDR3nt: TGTGCCAGCAGCCCATCAGCGGGGGTTTACGAGCAGTACTTC
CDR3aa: CASSPSAGVYEQYF

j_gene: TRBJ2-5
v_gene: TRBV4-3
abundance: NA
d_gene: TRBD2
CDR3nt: TGCGCCAGCAGCCAAGAGAGTTTTAGCGGGAGGAGGGAGACCCAGTACTTC
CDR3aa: CASSQESFSGRRETQYF

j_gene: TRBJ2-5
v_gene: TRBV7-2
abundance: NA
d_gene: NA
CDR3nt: TGTGCCAGCAGCTTCGACTTTTCCGGGACCCAGTACTTC
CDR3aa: CASSFDFSGTQYF

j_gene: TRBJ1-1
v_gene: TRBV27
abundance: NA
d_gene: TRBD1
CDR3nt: TGTGCCAGCAGACGGACAGGCGTGAACACTGAAGCTTTCTTT
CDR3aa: CASRRTGVNTEAFF

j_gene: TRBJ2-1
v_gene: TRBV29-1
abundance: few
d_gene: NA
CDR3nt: TGCAGCGTTAATTGGGCAGGGCACAATGAGCAGTTCTTC
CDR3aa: CSVNWAGHNEQFF

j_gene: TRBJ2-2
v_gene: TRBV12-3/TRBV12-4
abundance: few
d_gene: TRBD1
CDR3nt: TGTGCCAGCAGTTTACCCCACGGGACAGGGTCCCTCGGGGAGCTGTTTTTT
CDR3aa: CASSLPHGTGSLGELFF

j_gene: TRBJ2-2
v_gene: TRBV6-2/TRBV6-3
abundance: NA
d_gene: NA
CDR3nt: TGTGCCAGCAGTTACCCCCAGGACTCGAACACCGGGGAGCTGTTTTTT
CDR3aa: CASSYPQDSNTGELFF

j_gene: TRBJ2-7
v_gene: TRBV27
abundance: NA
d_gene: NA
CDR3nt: TGTGCCAGCAGTTCATCCAGGGCCGGCGACTACGAGCAGTACTTC
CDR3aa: CASSSSRAGDYEQYF

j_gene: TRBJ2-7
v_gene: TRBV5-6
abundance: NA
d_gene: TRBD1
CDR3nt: TGTGCCAGCAGCTTGGGAGGGGGCCATTACGAGCAGTACTTC
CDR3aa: CASSLGGGHYEQYF